What follows is one T cell receptor beta chain and its context. The target antigen is unknown. The CDR3 length is 16 residues. The V gene's germline CDR1 is SGDLS and CDR2 YYNGEE. V shed 3 bases and J 4 bases; nucleotides not matched to a gene: 7. This entry belongs to a study of cytomegalovirus exposure and HLA in healthy donors. Study in general: Among over 300 genotyped donors, 65% to 90% fell in the Caucasian-associated ancestry cluster.

This PCR relied on a set of 60 Vbeta primers and 13 Jbeta primers. Sequencing used immunoSEQ multiplex PCR; TCRdb keeps in-frame clones, though not all of them. The profile covers around 210,000 clones, with about 80% appearing a single time and nearly 3% taken by the ten largest. Whole-study findings and limits: Within an earlier analysis, most TCR beta V segments proved productive either about 87% or about 30% of the time. It was only CMV serostatus that was available as immune exposure information.

The specimen was PBMCs. J is TRBJ2-2 and V is TRBV9; 9 positions match TRBD1. The sequence was collected from a woman younger than 45 in good health and CMV-seronegative. The CDR3 here is CASSAPGQGITGELFF. The CDR3 nucleotides read TGTGCCAGCAGCGCACCGGGACAGGGTATCACCGGGGAGCTGTTTTTT.